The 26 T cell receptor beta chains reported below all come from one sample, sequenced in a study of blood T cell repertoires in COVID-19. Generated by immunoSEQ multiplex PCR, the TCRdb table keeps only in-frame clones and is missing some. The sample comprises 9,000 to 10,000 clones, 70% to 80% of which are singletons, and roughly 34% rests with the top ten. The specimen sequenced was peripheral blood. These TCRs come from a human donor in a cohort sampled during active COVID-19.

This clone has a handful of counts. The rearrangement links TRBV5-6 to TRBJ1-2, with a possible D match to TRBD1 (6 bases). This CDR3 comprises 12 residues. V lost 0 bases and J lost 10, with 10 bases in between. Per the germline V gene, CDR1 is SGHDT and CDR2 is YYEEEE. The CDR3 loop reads CASSLVGQIYTF. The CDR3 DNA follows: TGTGCCAGCAGCTTGGTGGGACAAATCTACACCTTC.

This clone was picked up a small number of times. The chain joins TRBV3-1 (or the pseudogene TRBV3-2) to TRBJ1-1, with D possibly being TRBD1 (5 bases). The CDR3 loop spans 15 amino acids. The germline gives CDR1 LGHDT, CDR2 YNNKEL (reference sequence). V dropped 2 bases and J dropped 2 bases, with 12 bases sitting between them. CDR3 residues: CASSQIAGFNTEAFF. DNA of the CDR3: TGTGCCAGCAGCCAAATAGCAGGGTTTAACACTGAAGCTTTCTTT.

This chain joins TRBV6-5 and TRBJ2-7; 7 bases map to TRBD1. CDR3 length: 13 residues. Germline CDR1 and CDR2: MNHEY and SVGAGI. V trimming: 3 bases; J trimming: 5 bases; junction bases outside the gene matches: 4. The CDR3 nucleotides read TGTGCCAGCAGTTATCCCAGGGGGAACGAGCAGTACTTC. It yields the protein CASSYPRGNEQYF.

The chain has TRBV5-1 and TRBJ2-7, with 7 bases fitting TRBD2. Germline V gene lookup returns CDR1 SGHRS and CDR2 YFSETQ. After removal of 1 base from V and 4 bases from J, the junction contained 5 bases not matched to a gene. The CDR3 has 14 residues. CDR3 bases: TGCGCCAGCAGCTTGATAGCTAGCGGATACGAGCAGTACTTC. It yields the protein CASSLIASGYEQYF.

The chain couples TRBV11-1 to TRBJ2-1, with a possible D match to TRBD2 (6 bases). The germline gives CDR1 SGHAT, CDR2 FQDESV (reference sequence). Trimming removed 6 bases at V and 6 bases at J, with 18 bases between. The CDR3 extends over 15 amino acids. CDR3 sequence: CASSRREMYGNEQFF. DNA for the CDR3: TGTGCCAGCAGTCGACGGGAGATGTACGGCAATGAGCAGTTCTTC. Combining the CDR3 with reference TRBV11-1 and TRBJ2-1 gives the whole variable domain EAEVAQSPRYKITEKSQAVAFWCDPISGHATLYWYRQILGQGPELLVQFQDESVVDDSQLPKDRFSAERLKGVDSTLKIQPAELGDSAMYLCASSRREMYGNEQFFGPGTRLTVL.

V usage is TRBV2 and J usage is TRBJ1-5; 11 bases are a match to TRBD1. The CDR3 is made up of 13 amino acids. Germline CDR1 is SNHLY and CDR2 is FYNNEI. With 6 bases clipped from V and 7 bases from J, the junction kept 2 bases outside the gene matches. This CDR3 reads CASRGTGGQPQHF. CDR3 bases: TGTGCCAGCAGGGGGACAGGGGGACAGCCCCAGCATTTT.

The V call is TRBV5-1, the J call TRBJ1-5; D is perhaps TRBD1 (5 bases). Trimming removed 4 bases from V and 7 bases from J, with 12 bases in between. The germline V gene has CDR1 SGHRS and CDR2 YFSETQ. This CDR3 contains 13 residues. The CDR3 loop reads CASSLDSIQPQHF. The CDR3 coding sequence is TGCGCCAGCAGCCTAGACAGTATCCAGCCCCAGCATTTT.

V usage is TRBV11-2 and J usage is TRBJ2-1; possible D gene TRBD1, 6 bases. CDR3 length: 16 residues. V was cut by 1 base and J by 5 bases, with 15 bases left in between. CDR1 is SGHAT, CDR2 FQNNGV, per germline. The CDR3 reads CASSLGRGTDNNEQFF. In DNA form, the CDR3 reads TGTGCCAGCAGCTTAGGCAGGGGTACGGATAACAATGAGCAGTTCTTC.

CDR3 protein: CASLRTFKETQYF. The DNA for the CDR3 is TGTGCCAGCCTTCGGACTTTTAAAGAGACCCAGTACTTC. The rearrangement uses TRBV6-5 and TRBJ2-5; tentatively, D is TRBD2 (5 bases). In germline, CDR1 is MNHEY, CDR2 SVGAGI. The CDR3 contains 13 residues. V lost 8 bases to trimming and J lost 3 bases, with 13 bases between them.

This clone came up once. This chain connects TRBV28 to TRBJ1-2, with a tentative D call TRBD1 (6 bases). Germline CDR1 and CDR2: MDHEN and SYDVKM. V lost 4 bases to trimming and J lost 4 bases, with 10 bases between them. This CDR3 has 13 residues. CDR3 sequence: CASSWGQVYGYTF. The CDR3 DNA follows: TGTGCCAGCAGTTGGGGGCAGGTCTATGGCTACACCTTC.

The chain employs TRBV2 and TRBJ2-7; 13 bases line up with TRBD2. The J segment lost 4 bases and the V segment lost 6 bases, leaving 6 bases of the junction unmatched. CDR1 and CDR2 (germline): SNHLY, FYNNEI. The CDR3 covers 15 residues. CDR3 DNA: TGTGCCAGCAGCGTCGGACTAGCGGGGGTGTACGAGCAGTACTTC. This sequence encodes CASSVGLAGVYEQYF.

The CDR3 nucleotides read TGCGCCAGCACTCGGGAGGGGGGAAGTGACAATGAGCAGTTCTTC. The encoded protein is CASTREGGSDNEQFF. The gene calls are TRBV5-1 and TRBJ2-1; TRBD2 agrees at 8 bases. Per germline, CDR1 SGHRS and CDR2 YFSETQ. The CDR3 has 15 residues. With V trimmed by 6 bases and J by 5 bases, 10 bases remained unmatched. Together with reference TRBV5-1 and TRBJ2-1, the CDR3 gives the full variable domain: KAGVTQTPRYLIKTRGQQVTLSCSPISGHRSVSWYQQTPGQGLQFLFEYFSETQRNKGNFPGRFSGRQFSNSRSEMNVSTLELGDSALYLCASTREGGSDNEQFFGPGTRLTVL.

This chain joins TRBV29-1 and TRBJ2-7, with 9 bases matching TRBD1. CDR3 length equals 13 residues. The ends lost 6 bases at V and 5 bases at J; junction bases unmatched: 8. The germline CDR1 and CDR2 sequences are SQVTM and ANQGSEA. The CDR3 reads CSVAGTGFHEQYF. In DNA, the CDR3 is TGCAGCGTCGCCGGGACAGGGTTCCACGAGCAGTACTTC.

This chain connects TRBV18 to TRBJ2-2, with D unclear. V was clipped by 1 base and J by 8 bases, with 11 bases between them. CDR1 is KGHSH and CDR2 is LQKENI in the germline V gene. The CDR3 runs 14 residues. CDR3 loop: CASSPRAGLGELFF. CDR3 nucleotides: TGTGCCAGCTCACCACGGGCTGGGCTGGGGGAGCTGTTTTTT.

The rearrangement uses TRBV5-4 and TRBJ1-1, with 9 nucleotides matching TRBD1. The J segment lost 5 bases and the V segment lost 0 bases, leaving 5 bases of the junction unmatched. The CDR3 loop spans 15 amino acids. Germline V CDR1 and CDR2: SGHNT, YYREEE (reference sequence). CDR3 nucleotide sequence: TGTGCCAGCAGCTTGGCCGGGACAGGGATGACTGAAGCTTTCTTT. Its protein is CASSLAGTGMTEAFF. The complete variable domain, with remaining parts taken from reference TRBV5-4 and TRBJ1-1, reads ETGVTQSPTHLIKTRGQQVTLRCSSQSGHNTVSWYQQALGQGPQFIFQYYREEENGRGNFPPRFSGLQFPNYSSELNVNALELDDSALYLCASSLAGTGMTEAFFGQGTRLTVV.

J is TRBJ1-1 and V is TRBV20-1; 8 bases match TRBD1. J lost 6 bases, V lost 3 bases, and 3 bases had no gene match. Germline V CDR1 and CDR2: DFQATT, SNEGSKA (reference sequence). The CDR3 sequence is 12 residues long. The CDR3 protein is CSASKQGAEAFF. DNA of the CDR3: TGCAGTGCTAGTAAACAGGGGGCTGAAGCTTTCTTT.

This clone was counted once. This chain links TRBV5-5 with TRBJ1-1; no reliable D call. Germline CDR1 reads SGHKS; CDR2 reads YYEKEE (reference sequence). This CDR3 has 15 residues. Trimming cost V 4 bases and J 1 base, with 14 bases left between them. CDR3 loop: CASSPFGQANTEAFF. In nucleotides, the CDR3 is TGTGCCAGCAGCCCGTTTGGTCAGGCGAACACTGAAGCTTTCTTT.

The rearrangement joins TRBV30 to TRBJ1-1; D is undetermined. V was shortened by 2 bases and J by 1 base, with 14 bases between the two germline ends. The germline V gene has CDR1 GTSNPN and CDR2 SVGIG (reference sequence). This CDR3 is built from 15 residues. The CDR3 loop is CAWSRMYGQNTEAFF. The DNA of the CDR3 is TGTGCCTGGAGTAGGATGTATGGGCAGAACACTGAAGCTTTCTTT.

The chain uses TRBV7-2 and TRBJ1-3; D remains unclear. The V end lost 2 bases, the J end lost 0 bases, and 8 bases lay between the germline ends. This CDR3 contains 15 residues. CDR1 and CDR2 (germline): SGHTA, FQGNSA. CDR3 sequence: CASSLSVSSGNTIYF. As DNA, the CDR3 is TGTGCCAGCAGCTTATCAGTCTCCTCTGGAAACACCATATATTTT.

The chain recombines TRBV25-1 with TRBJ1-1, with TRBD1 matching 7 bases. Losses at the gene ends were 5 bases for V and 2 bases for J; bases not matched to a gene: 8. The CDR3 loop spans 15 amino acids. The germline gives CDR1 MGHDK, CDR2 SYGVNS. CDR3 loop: CASSPAGTANTEAFF. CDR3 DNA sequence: TGTGCCAGCAGTCCTGCCGGGACAGCCAACACTGAAGCTTTCTTT.

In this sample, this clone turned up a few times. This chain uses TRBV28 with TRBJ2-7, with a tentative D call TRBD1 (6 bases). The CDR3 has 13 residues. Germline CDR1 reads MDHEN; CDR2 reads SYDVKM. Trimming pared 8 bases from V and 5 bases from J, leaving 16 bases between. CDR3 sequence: CASCRGNPDEQYF. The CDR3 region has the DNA TGTGCCAGCTGCAGGGGCAATCCGGACGAGCAGTACTTC.

CDR3 loop: CASSLGGLDARYNEQFF. The CDR3 DNA sequence: TGTGCCAGCAGCCTCGGGGGTTTGGACGCACGCTACAATGAGCAGTTCTTC. V is TRBV5-4 and J is TRBJ2-1, with a possible D match to TRBD2 (6 bases). The CDR3 has 17 amino acids. Deletions cut 4 bases from V and 3 bases from J, with 20 bases between. Germline V gene data show CDR1 as SGHNT and CDR2 as YYREEE (reference sequence).

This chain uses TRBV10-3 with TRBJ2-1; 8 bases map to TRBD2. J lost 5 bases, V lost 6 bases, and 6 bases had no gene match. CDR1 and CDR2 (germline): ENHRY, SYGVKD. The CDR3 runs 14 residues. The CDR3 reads CAIRGGLGNNEQFF. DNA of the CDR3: TGTGCCATCAGGGGGGGACTAGGAAACAATGAGCAGTTCTTC.

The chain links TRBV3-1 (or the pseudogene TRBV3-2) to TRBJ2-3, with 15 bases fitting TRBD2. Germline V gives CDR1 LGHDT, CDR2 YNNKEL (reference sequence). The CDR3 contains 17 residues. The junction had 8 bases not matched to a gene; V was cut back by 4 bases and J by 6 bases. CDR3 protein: CASSPRRTSGGADTQYF. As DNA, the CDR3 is TGTGCCAGCAGCCCACGCCGGACTAGCGGGGGGGCTGATACGCAGTATTTT.

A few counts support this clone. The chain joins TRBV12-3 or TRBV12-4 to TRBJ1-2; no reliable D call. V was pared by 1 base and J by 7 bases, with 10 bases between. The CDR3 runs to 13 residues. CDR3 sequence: CASSLGATLGYTF. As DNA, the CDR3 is TGTGCCAGCAGTTTAGGGGCGACCCTTGGCTACACCTTC.

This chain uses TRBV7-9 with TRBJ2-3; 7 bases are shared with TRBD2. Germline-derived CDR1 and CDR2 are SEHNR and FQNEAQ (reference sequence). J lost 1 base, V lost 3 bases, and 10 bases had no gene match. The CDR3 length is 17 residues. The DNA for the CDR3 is TGTGCCAGCAGCTTCCTAACCGCGGGGGACGGCACAGATACGCAGTATTTT. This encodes CASSFLTAGDGTDTQYF.